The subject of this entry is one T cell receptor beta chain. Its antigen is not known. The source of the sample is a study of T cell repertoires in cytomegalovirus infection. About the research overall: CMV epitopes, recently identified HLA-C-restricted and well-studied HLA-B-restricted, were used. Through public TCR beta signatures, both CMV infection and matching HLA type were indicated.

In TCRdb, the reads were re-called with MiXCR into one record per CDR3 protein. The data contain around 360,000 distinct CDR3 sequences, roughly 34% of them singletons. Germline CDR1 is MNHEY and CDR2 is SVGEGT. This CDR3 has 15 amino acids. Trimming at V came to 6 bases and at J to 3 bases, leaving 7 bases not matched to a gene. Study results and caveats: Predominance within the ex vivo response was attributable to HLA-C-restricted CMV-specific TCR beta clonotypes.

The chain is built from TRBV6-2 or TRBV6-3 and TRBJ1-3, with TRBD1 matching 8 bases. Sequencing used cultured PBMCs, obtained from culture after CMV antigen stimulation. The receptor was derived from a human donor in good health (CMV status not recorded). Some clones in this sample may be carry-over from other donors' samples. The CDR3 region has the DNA TGTGCCAGCAGACCGACAGGGGCGAGTGGAAACACCATATATTTT. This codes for CASRPTGASGNTIYF.